These 8 T cell receptor beta chains came from one sample sequenced in a study of patients and donors after allogeneic stem cell transplantation. In TCRdb, the RT-PCR reads were re-called with MiXCR into one record per CDR3 protein. Seen here are about a million distinct CDR3 sequences, around 17% observed once, and the top ten hold 6%. Sequenced: blood, either unsorted or a sorted T cell fraction (not recorded which). Every receptor here comes from a human donor who was either an allogeneic HSCT recipient or a stem cell or donor lymphocyte infusion donor (not recorded which). It is not recorded whose cells these are; they may come from a transplant donor.

This clonotype was seen a handful of times. The gene calls are TRBV4-3 and TRBJ1-5; D is undetermined. Germline CDR1 and CDR2: LGHNA and YSLEER. V lost 0 bases and J lost 5, with 8 bases in between. The CDR3 extends over 14 amino acids. CDR3 amino acids: CASSQDEGDQPQHF. The CDR3 DNA reads TGCGCCAGCAGCCAAGACGAAGGAGATCAGCCCCAGCATTTT.

The chain uses TRBV29-1 and TRBJ2-1, with TRBD2 matching 9 bases. Losses at the gene ends were 3 bases for V and 4 bases for J; bases not matched to a gene: 4. The CDR3 totals 14 residues. Per germline, CDR1 SQVTM and CDR2 ANQGSEA. The CDR3 region is CSVEPSGIYNEQFF. The CDR3 DNA sequence: TGCAGCGTTGAGCCTAGCGGGATATACAATGAGCAGTTCTTC.

A few counts support this clonotype. The genes are TRBV7-9 and TRBJ2-7; D gene unclear. V lost 4 bases, J lost 6 bases, and 10 bases lay in between. This CDR3 comprises 12 residues. Germline loops: CDR1 SEHNR, CDR2 FQNEAQ (reference sequence). CDR3 protein: CASSSPLGEQYF. CDR3 nucleotide sequence: TGTGCCAGCAGCTCCCCTTTGGGCGAGCAGTACTTC.

This clonotype was detected only a few times. A junction end diverges from the germline sequence, so it may reflect a read error. The CDR3 nucleotides read TGTGCCAGCAGCTGGGGACAGGGGGGGACCGGGGAGCTGTTTTTT. This encodes CASSWGQGGTGELFF. V is TRBV5-1 and J is TRBJ2-2, with 11 bases aligning to TRBD1. In germline, CDR1 is SGHRS, CDR2 YFSETQ. The CDR3 has 15 amino acids.

The V gene is TRBV10-3, the J gene TRBJ2-3; 7 nucleotides line up with TRBD2. The CDR3 has 19 amino acids. CDR1 is ENHRY, CDR2 SYGVKD, per germline. J was trimmed by 0 bases and V by 11 bases; bases with no gene match: 23. The CDR3 nucleotides read TGTGCCGTGCTCTTTCGGGTGAGCGGGGCAATCCAAAGCACAGATACGCAGTATTTT. The encoded protein is CAVLFRVSGAIQSTDTQYF.

There are a few counts of this clonotype. The chain combines TRBV20-1 with TRBJ1-2, with 8 bases fitting TRBD1. Looked up from germline, CDR1 is DFQATT and CDR2 is SNEGSKA (reference sequence). The CDR3 is 14 residues long. Germline trimming cut 1 base from V and 4 bases from J; bases unmatched to any gene: 5. The CDR3 loop is CSARGGTGGYGYTF. DNA for the CDR3: TGCAGTGCTAGAGGGGGGACAGGAGGCTATGGCTACACCTTC.

This chain uses TRBV19 with TRBJ2-2, with D possibly matching TRBD1 (5 bases). Trimming shortened V by 6 bases and J by 7 bases, and 15 bases separated the two germline ends. The CDR3 contains 14 residues. CDR1 is LNHDA, CDR2 SQIVND, per germline (reference sequence). The CDR3 is CASRETRAGGELFF. The DNA of the CDR3 is TGTGCCAGTAGAGAGACCAGGGCAGGCGGGGAGCTGTTTTTT.

The rearrangement joins TRBV6-2 or TRBV6-3 to TRBJ2-7; no clear D. Germline CDR1 MNHEY, CDR2 SVGEGT. The ends were cut back, 2 bases at V and 3 bases at J, with 5 bases in the middle. The length of the CDR3 is 12 residues. CDR3 amino acids: CASSYVGYEQYF. The DNA for the CDR3 is TGTGCCAGCAGTTACGTCGGCTACGAGCAGTACTTC.